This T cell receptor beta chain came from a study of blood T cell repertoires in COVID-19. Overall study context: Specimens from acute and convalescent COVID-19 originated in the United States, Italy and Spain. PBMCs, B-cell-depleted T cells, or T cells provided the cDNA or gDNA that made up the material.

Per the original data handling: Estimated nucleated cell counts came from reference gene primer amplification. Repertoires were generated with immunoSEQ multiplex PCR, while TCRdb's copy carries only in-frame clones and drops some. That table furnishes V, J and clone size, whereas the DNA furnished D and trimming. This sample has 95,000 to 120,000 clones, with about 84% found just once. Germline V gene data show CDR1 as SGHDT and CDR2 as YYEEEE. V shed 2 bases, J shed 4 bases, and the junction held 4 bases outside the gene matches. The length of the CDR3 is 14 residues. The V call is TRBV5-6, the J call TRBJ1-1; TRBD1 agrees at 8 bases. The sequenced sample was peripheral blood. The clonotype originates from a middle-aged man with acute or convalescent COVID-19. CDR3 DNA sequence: TGTGCCAGCAGCTTCACCGACAGGGGCACTGAAGCTTTCTTT. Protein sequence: CASSFTDRGTEAFF.